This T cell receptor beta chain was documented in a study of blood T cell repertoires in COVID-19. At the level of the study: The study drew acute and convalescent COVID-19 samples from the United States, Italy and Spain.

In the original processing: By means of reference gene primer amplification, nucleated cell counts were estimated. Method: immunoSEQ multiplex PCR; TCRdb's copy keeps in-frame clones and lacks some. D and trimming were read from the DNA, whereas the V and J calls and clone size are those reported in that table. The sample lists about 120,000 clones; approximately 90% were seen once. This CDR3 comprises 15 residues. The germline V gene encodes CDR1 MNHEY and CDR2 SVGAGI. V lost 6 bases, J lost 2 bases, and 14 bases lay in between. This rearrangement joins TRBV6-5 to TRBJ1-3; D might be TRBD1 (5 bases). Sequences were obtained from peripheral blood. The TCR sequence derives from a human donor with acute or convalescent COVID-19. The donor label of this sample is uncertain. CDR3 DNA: TGTGCCAGCAGACCCTCGGGACTTACTGGAAACACCATATATTTT. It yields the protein CASRPSGLTGNTIYF.